This T cell receptor (beta chain) is drawn from a study of shared clonotypes between healthy human individuals. The material for each subset, its genomic DNA, was split evenly across several immunoSEQ plates. Measured with immunoSEQ multiplex PCR; TCRdb has only the in-frame clones, and not every one. The table lists around 2,000,000 clones, 90% to 95% of them singletons, with 1.7% in the top ten. Trimming shortened V by 6 bases and J by 8 bases, and 8 bases separated the two germline ends. Germline V lookup: CDR1 MGHRA, CDR2 YSYEKL. The CDR3 sequence is 11 residues long. CD45RO-negative, CCR7-positively selected cells formed the naive CD8 fraction, excluding terminally differentiated effector memory CD45RA+ cells.

This sequence originates from a man aged 18-30 years in good health. Some clones in this sample may be carry-over from other donors' samples. V is TRBV4-1 and J is TRBJ1-3; D unclear. Sequencing was done on a sample of naive CD8+ T cells from PBMCs. The CDR3 sequence: CASRGSDTIYF. The CDR3, as DNA: TGCGCCAGCAGGGGGTCGGACACCATATATTTT.